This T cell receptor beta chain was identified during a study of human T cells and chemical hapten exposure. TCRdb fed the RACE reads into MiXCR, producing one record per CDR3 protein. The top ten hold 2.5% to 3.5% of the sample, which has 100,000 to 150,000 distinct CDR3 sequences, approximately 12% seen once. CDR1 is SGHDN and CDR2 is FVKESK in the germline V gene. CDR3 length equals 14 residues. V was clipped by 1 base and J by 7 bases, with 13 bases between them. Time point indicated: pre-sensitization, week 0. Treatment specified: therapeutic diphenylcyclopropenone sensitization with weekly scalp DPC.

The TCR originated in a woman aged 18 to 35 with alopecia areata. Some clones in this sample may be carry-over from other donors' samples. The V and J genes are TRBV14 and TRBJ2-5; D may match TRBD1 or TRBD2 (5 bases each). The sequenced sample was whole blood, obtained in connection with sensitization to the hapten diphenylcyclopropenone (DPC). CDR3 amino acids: CASSQGGRPGTQYF. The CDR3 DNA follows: TGTGCCAGCAGCCAAGGGGGACGCCCGGGGACCCAGTACTTC.